This T cell receptor (beta chain) was identified during a study of shared clonotypes between healthy human individuals. Study background: Three plates each covered CD4 naive and memory; CD8 naive two, CD8 memory one. Findings and caveats of the study: A few donors had around 5.5% of their naive CD4 clonotypes in common.

Clones were sequenced by immunoSEQ multiplex PCR, and TCRdb holds only the in-frame ones, with some missing. Of approximately 2.5 million clones listed, under 95% are singletons. Concerning this clone itself: As yet, its antigen is unknown.

CDR1 SQVTM and CDR2 ANQGSEA come from the germline V gene. Germline trimming cut 6 bases from V and 0 bases from J; bases unmatched to any gene: 6. CDR3 length: 15 residues. The clonotype originates from a man between 18 and 29 years old in good health. Some clones in this sample may be carry-over from other donors' samples. The specimen was naive CD4+ T cells from PBMCs. Indicated subset: CD45RA+ positively selected. V gene TRBV29-1 combines with J gene TRBJ2-1; 9 nucleotides align to TRBD1. CDR3 sequence (DNA): TGCAGCGTGGCCGGACAGGGGAGCTCCTACAATGAGCAGTTCTTC. Protein sequence: CSVAGQGSSYNEQFF.